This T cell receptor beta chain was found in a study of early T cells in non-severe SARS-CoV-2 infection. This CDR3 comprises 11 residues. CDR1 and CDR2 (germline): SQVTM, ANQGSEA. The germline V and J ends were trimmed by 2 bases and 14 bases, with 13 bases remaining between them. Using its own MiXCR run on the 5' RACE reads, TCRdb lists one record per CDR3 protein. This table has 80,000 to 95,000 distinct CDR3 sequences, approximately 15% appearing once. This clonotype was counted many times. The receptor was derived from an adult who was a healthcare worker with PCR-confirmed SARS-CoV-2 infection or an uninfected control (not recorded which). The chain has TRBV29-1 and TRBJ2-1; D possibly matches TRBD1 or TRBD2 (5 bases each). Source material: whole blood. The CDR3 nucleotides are TGCAGCGTTGAATATTCGGGACGGAAGTTCTTC. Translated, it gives CSVEYSGRKFF.